Following are 27 T cell receptor beta chains from one sample sequenced in a study of radiotherapy plus CTLA-4 blockade in lung cancer. Clones were read by immunoSEQ multiplex PCR, and TCRdb kept only the in-frame ones, dropping some. The repertoire holds about 73,000 clones, with around nine tenths as singletons. Source: peripheral blood, taken from a patient treated with radiotherapy plus ipilimumab. The receptors were gathered from a human donor with non-small cell lung cancer that progressed on radiotherapy plus ipilimumab.

With respect to this clone: Other DNA sequences from this sample encode an identical CDR3 as well. The V call is TRBV30, the J call TRBJ2-5; 8 bases fit TRBD1. The CDR3 loop spans 16 amino acids. CDR1 and CDR2 (germline): GTSNPN, SVGIG (reference sequence). The J segment lost 8 bases and the V segment lost 2 bases, leaving 16 bases of the junction unmatched. The CDR3 nucleotides are TGTGCCTGGAGTTCAACCGCAGGGGGCTGGAGAGAAACCCAGTACTTC. The encoded protein is CAWSSTAGGWRETQYF.

This rearrangement joins TRBV5-1 to TRBJ2-7; no definite D call. V lost 1 base and J 7 bases, leaving 18 bases between the germline ends. CDR1 and CDR2 (germline): SGHRS, YFSETQ. The CDR3 covers 15 residues. The CDR3 is CASSLMVGVEAEQYF. In nucleotides, the CDR3 is TGCGCCAGCAGCTTGATGGTAGGTGTAGAGGCGGAGCAGTACTTC.

The rearrangement uses TRBV7-6 and TRBJ2-5; 12 nucleotides line up with TRBD1. CDR1 is SGHVS and CDR2 is FNYEAQ in the germline V gene. V shed 6 bases and J 6 bases; nucleotides not matched to a gene: 8. The CDR3 is 15 amino acids. The CDR3 loop reads CASSGGTGGLKTQYF. Here the CDR3 DNA reads TGTGCCAGCAGTGGGGGGACAGGGGGCTTAAAGACCCAGTACTTC.

J is TRBJ1-2 and V is TRBV5-1; D is perhaps TRBD1 (5 bases). The germline V gene encodes CDR1 SGHRS and CDR2 YFSETQ. This CDR3 has 14 amino acids. Trimming removed 0 bases from V and 6 bases from J, with 12 bases in between. The CDR3 coding sequence is TGCGCCAGCAGCTTGGCCACGGGGGGTCATGGCTACACCTTC. The encoded protein is CASSLATGGHGYTF. The whole variable domain, remainder taken from reference TRBV5-1 and TRBJ1-2, is KAGVTQTPRYLIKTRGQQVTLSCSPISGHRSVSWYQQTPGQGLQFLFEYFSETQRNKGNFPGRFSGRQFSNSRSEMNVSTLELGDSALYLCASSLATGGHGYTFGSGTRLTVV.

The V call is TRBV7-9, the J call TRBJ2-7; D remains unclear. Germline lookup yields CDR1 SEHNR and CDR2 FQNEAQ (reference sequence). The ends were cut back, 5 bases at V and 5 bases at J, with 13 bases in the middle. The CDR3 length is 13 residues. CDR3 region: CASSPPTSHEQYV. The CDR3 nucleotides are TGTGCCAGCAGCCCCCCAACTTCCCACGAGCAGTACGTC.

The chain joins TRBV29-1 to TRBJ2-3, with D unresolved. Trimming removed 4 bases at V and 8 bases at J, with 16 bases between. This CDR3 comprises 13 residues. Per germline, CDR1 SQVTM and CDR2 ANQGSEA. CDR3 coding DNA: TGCAGCGTTGTCGACGGAGTTGAAGGTACGCAGTATTTT. This gives the protein CSVVDGVEGTQYF.

This chain connects TRBV21-1 to TRBJ1-2. TRBV21-1 is classified as a pseudogene. This CDR3 is built from 10 residues. The CDR3 region has the DNA TGTGCCAGCAGCAGTAGATACACCTCCTTC. Protein: CASSSRYTSF.

V and J are TRBV6-1 and TRBJ2-3; perhaps TRBD2 as D (5 bases). There are 13 residues in the CDR3. Germline lookup yields CDR1 MNHNS and CDR2 SASEGT. V lost 3 bases and J lost 6, with 10 bases in between. The DNA for the CDR3 is TGTGCCAGCAGTGAGACTACCTGGGATACGCAGTATTTT. Translated: CASSETTWDTQYF.

The gene calls are TRBV6-6 and TRBJ1-3; no definite D call. Trimming pared 0 bases from V and 3 bases from J, leaving 6 bases between. The CDR3 totals 14 residues. Per germline, CDR1 MNHNY and CDR2 SVGAGI (reference sequence). CDR3 region: CASSYSGIGNTIYF. DNA for the CDR3: TGTGCCAGCAGTTACTCGGGGATTGGAAACACCATATATTTT.

The chain combines TRBV7-6 with TRBJ2-2; no clear D gene. The ends were cut back, 0 bases at V and 4 bases at J, with 12 bases in the middle. CDR1 SGHVS and CDR2 FNYEAQ come from the germline V gene. This CDR3 region has 16 residues. The CDR3 coding sequence is TGTGCCAGCAGCTTAGCATCGCACCGTACCACCGGGGAGCTGTTTTTT. Encoded protein: CASSLASHRTTGELFF.

The chain employs TRBV7-9 and TRBJ1-2, with 7 bases that match TRBD1. The J segment lost 7 bases and the V segment lost 4 bases, leaving 3 bases of the junction unmatched. The germline V gene encodes CDR1 SEHNR and CDR2 FQNEAQ (reference sequence). This CDR3 region has 12 residues. This CDR3 is CASSSTGRGYTF. Here the CDR3 DNA reads TGTGCCAGCAGCTCGACAGGGCGTGGCTACACCTTC.

This clone occurred a few times. V gene TRBV11-2 combines with J gene TRBJ1-2; 7 bases align to TRBD1. The CDR3 extends over 14 amino acids. The germline V gene has CDR1 SGHAT and CDR2 FQNNGV. Unmatched junction bases numbered 3, after V lost 5 bases and J lost 0 bases. The CDR3 is CASSRTGSNYGYTF. The DNA for the CDR3 is TGTGCCAGCAGCCGGACAGGCTCTAACTATGGCTACACCTTC.

This chain links TRBV5-1 with TRBJ1-3; 7 bases agree with TRBD1. J was trimmed by 3 bases and V by 0 bases; bases with no gene match: 6. Germline CDR1 and CDR2: SGHRS and YFSETQ. The CDR3 loop spans 16 amino acids. The CDR3 sequence: CASSLAGGRYGNTIYF. CDR3 in DNA: TGCGCCAGCAGCTTGGCAGGGGGTCGGTATGGAAACACCATATATTTT.

V is TRBV7-3 and J is TRBJ2-1; 16 bases align to TRBD2. Germline V gene data show CDR1 as SGHTA and CDR2 as FQGTGA. With V trimmed by 4 bases and J by 1 base, 7 bases remained unmatched. The CDR3 is 19 amino acids. CDR3 residues: CASSSPGTSGRGSYNEQFF. The CDR3 nucleotides read TGTGCCAGCAGCTCACCGGGGACTAGCGGGAGGGGGTCCTACAATGAGCAGTTCTTC.

This chain joins TRBV29-1 and TRBJ2-3; D uncertain. The CDR3 is 15 amino acids. The germline V gene has CDR1 SQVTM and CDR2 ANQGSEA. Trimming pared 4 bases from V and 2 bases from J, leaving 16 bases between. CDR3 residues: CSVAEADRFTDTQYF. DNA for the CDR3: TGCAGCGTTGCCGAGGCAGATAGATTCACAGATACGCAGTATTTT.

The chain couples TRBV5-1 to TRBJ1-1; no firm D call. CDR1 is SGHRS and CDR2 is YFSETQ in the germline V gene. This CDR3 region has 12 residues. Trimming took 3 bases from V and 2 from J, leaving 5 bases between them. The CDR3 bases are TGCGCCAGCAGCTCCTTCAACACTGAAGCTTTCTTT. Its translation is CASSSFNTEAFF.

The rearrangement uses TRBV6-5 and TRBJ1-6; weak D call: TRBD1 (6 bases). This CDR3 is built from 16 residues. V was cut by 2 bases and J by 6 bases, with 14 bases left in between. Germline V gene sequence: CDR1 MNHEY, CDR2 SVGAGI. CDR3 sequence (DNA): TGTGCCAGCAGTTACGACCGGGGGGCGCGTAATTCACCCCTCCACTTT. As protein: CASSYDRGARNSPLHF.

This rearrangement joins TRBV9 to TRBJ2-5, with D tentatively TRBD1 or TRBD2 (5 bases each). Trimming shortened V by 4 bases and J by 5 bases, and 15 bases separated the two germline ends. Germline V gene lookup returns CDR1 SGDLS and CDR2 YYNGEE. This CDR3 spans 14 amino acids. CDR3 DNA: TGTGCCAGCAGCCCGGGACGAGGTCGGGAGACCCAGTACTTC. It translates to CASSPGRGRETQYF.

The chain joins TRBV7-2 to TRBJ2-1; D may be TRBD2 (6 bases). V was clipped by 4 bases and J by 3 bases, with 10 bases between them. The CDR3 is 14 amino acids. Germline V lookup: CDR1 SGHTA, CDR2 FQGNSA. The CDR3 loop is CASSSGDFYNEQFF. In nucleotides, the CDR3 is TGTGCCAGCAGCTCCGGGGACTTCTACAATGAGCAGTTCTTC.

This chain joins TRBV9 and TRBJ2-6; D remains ambiguous. The germline gives CDR1 SGDLS, CDR2 YYNGEE. CDR3 length: 12 residues. Trimming took off 4 bases at V and 7 bases at J, with 6 bases between the two ends. This chain's CDR3 is CASSPPANVLTF. CDR3 bases: TGTGCCAGCAGCCCCCCAGCCAACGTCCTGACTTTC.

The chain employs TRBV19 and TRBJ2-2, with TRBD2 matching 9 bases. There are 17 residues in the CDR3. Germline CDR1 LNHDA, CDR2 SQIVND (reference sequence). Trimming took 1 base from V and 0 from J; bases not matched to a gene: 3. The CDR3 DNA follows: TGTGCCAGTAGTATAGGCCTAGCGGGATCGAACACCGGGGAGCTGTTTTTT. It specifies CASSIGLAGSNTGELFF.

The chain couples TRBV10-1 to TRBJ2-1; tentatively, D is TRBD1 or TRBD2 (7 bases each). The CDR3 covers 12 residues. Trimming stripped 11 bases from V and 7 bases from J, with 15 bases between. In germline, CDR1 is WNHNN, CDR2 SYGVQD (reference sequence). CDR3 sequence (DNA): TGCGCCTCCCAGGGGGAGGGGAATGAGCAGTTCTTC. Protein product: CASQGEGNEQFF.

This rearrangement joins TRBV7-9 to TRBJ2-7, with 9 positions matching TRBD2. The CDR3 loop spans 15 amino acids. V trimming: 4 bases; J trimming: 3 bases; junction bases outside the gene matches: 7. Germline V gives CDR1 SEHNR, CDR2 FQNEAQ (reference sequence). The CDR3 coding sequence is TGTGCCAGCAGCTCGGGGATGACTAGCGGCTACGAGCAGTACTTC. Translated, it gives CASSSGMTSGYEQYF.

The chain carries TRBV5-1 and TRBJ1-3, with D unresolved. Germline CDR1 reads SGHRS; CDR2 reads YFSETQ. V lost 0 bases and J lost 0, with 10 bases in between. This CDR3 spans 16 amino acids. The CDR3 DNA follows: TGCGCCAGCAGCTTGGCAGAACAGAGCTCTGGAAACACCATATATTTT. It yields the protein CASSLAEQSSGNTIYF.

The chain links TRBV6-6 to TRBJ2-7, with 13 bases lining up with TRBD2. The length of the CDR3 is 15 residues. From germline, CDR1 is MNHNY and CDR2 SVGAGI (reference sequence). With V trimmed by 6 bases and J by 5 bases, 7 bases remained unmatched. As DNA, the CDR3 is TGTGCCAGCAGCTTGAGGACTAGCGGGAGTGACGAGCAGTACGTC. It codes for CASSLRTSGSDEQYV.

The genes are TRBV30 and TRBJ2-5; D is unclear. V dropped 8 bases and J dropped 5 bases, with 15 bases sitting between them. Germline assignment: CDR1 GTSNPN and CDR2 SVGIG (reference sequence). This CDR3 is 12 amino acids long. The CDR3 nucleotides read TGTGCCACGAGTCACCGGCGGGAGACCCAGTACTTC. As protein: CATSHRRETQYF.

The CDR3 coding sequence is TGCAGCGGAGACATAGGAACCGGGGAGCTGTTTTTT. Its protein product is CSGDIGTGELFF. V gene TRBV29-1 combines with J gene TRBJ2-2, with D uncertain. The CDR3 runs 12 residues. Germline CDR1 and CDR2: SQVTM and ANQGSEA. Trimming took off 7 bases at V and 5 bases at J, with 11 bases between the two ends.